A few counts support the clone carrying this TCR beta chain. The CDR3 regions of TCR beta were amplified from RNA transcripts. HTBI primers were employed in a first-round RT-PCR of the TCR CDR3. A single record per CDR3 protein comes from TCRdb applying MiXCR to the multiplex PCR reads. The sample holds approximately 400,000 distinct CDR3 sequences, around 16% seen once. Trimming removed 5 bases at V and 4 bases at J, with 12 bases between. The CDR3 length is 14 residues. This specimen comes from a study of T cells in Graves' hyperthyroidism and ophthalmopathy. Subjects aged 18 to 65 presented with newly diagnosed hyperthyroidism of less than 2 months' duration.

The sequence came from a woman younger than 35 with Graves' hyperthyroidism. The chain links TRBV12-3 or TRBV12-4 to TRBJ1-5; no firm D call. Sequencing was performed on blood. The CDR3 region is CASSRKWLNQPQHF. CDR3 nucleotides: TGTGCCAGCAGTCGTAAATGGTTAAATCAGCCCCAGCATTTT.